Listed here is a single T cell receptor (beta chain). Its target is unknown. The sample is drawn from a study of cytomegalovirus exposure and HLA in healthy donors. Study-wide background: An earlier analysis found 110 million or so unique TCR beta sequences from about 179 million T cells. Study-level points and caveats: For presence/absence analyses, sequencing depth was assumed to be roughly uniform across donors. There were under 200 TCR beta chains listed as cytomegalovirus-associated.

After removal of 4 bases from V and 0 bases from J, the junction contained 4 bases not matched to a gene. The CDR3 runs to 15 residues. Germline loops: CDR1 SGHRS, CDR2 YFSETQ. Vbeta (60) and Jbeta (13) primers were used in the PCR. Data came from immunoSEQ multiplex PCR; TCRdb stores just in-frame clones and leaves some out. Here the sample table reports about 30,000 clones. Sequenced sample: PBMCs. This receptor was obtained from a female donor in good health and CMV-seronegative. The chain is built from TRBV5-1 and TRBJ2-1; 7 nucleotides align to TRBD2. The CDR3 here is CASSQLAPSYNEQFF. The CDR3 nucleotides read TGCGCCAGCAGCCAACTAGCGCCCTCCTACAATGAGCAGTTCTTC.